The subject of this entry is one T cell receptor (beta chain). This clonotype was seen at least ten times. Its antigen is currently not known. Qualities for individual bases were not recorded, and no much larger clone is one base off. Libraries were built with multiplex PCR. These reads were obtained on an Illumina HiSeq 4000. To build TCR beta libraries, CDR3 regions were amplified by Arm-PCR using iRepertoire HTBI primers. Before sequencing, the PCR products went through gel purification. Turning to the authors' computational methods: Gene usage analysis of CDR3 amino acid clonotypes used the approximately 62 TRBV and more than 13 TRBJ segments found across samples. COPE and FqMerger were used to merge the filtered high-quality paired reads into contigs. BLAST was used to align contigs to IMGT TRBV, TRBD and TRBJ reference genes, and CDR3 was defined according to IMGT. Any clonotype with a frequency above 0.1% was classified as a highly expanded clone. Shannon entropy was used to measure repertoire diversity, and the Gini coefficient was used to measure V-J evenness. Clonotypes shared by more than one individual were considered public. TCRdb reprocessing: public reads trimmed at Q25 with fastp, clones called with MiXCR, in-frame beta chains kept. All rows with the same CDR3 protein become a single entry with the most common DNA and genes. For this entry, the V and J calls and clone size follow TCRdb and not the study's own pipeline. A total of 250,000 or so distinct CDR3 sequences appear in this sample, 20% of them only once. The ten biggest clones cover around 14% of the sample.

The trim is 3 bases for V and 6 bases for J, with a gap of 5 bases between the germline ends. The CDR3 spans 11 residues, from the cysteine through the phenylalanine. Of all the DNA, just the CDR3 is kept, 33 bases in frame from base 1. CDR1 MDHEN and CDR2 SYDVKM were looked up in the germline V gene. This record belongs to a study of regulatory T cells in long-lasting Graves disease (dated by TCRdb to the early 2020s). About the study as a whole: Newly diagnosed Graves' disease patients had taken antithyroid drugs for less than 3 months. The study was registered as a clinical trial and conducted in China. A total of about 33 samples underwent TCR sequencing, from around 13 patients with persistent Graves' disease and around 20 patients with newly diagnosed Graves' disease. Peripheral blood TCR sequencing and RNA sequencing compared persistent Graves' disease patients with newly diagnosed Graves' disease patients. Results the study describes overall, beyond this receptor: Because the primary lesion, thyroid tissue, could not be accessed, the study looked at peripheral blood alone. Sequencing and analysis were restricted to the TCR beta chain. More public clonotypes were shared among persistent patients (under 3,000) than among newly diagnosed patients (more than 900). Persistent Graves' disease patients showed lower TCR Shannon entropy and fewer highly expanded clones than newly diagnosed patients, suggesting clonal expansion. The authors noted that the small sample size was a limitation that may lower accuracy. TRBV28, TRBJ1-2 and TRBJ2-5 were preferentially used in persistent disease, while TRBV20-1 and TRBJ2-1 were favored in newly diagnosed disease.

The meaning of the sample's time point label: newly diagnosed GD, antithyroid drugs for less than 3 months. RNA was extracted from PBMCs in TRIzol for both TCR sequencing and RNA sequencing. Graves' disease was diagnosed according to American Thyroid Association guidelines. The patients came from an endocrinology department in Xi'an, China. Each patient gave roughly 8.4 milliliters of peripheral blood, collected in an EDTA anticoagulant tube. PBMCs were isolated by Ficoll Paque Plus density gradient separation without further T cell sorting. An Agilent 2100 Bioanalyzer and agarose gel were used to check RNA quality, and a NanoDrop 2000 was used to measure RNA concentration.

This material consisted of peripheral blood mononuclear cells (PBMCs), taken at new diagnosis, from a patient treated with antithyroid drugs. This sequence was found in a female donor with Graves disease. The V and J genes are TRBV28 and TRBJ1-2, with the identity of the D gene unclear. The CDR3 in this case is CASSFFDGYTF. The base sequence is TGTGCCAGCAGTTTTTTCGATGGCTACACCTTC.